The clone carrying this T cell receptor beta chain was seen a few times. What it binds is unknown. This record belongs to a study of cytomegalovirus exposure and HLA in healthy donors. Study results and limitations: Across all donors, roughly uniform sequencing depth was an assumption of the presence/absence analyses.

V was cut by 1 base and J by 8 bases, with 23 bases left in between. Germline V CDR1 and CDR2: LNHDA, SQIVND (reference sequence). The CDR3 length is 17 residues. PCR was performed using 60 Vbeta and 13 Jbeta primers. The method was immunoSEQ multiplex PCR; TCRdb's version includes in-frame clones alone and lacks a portion of them. The sample holds 100,000 to 150,000 clones, about 85% seen once. This chain connects TRBV19 to TRBJ1-2, with D possibly being TRBD1 (5 bases). Sequencing input: PBMCs. The TCR originated in a man younger than 35 in good health and CMV-seropositive. The CDR3 nucleotides read TGTGCCAGTAGTATAGCCATAGACAGTGGGGTGACGTACGGCTACACCTTC. This translates into CASSIAIDSGVTYGYTF.